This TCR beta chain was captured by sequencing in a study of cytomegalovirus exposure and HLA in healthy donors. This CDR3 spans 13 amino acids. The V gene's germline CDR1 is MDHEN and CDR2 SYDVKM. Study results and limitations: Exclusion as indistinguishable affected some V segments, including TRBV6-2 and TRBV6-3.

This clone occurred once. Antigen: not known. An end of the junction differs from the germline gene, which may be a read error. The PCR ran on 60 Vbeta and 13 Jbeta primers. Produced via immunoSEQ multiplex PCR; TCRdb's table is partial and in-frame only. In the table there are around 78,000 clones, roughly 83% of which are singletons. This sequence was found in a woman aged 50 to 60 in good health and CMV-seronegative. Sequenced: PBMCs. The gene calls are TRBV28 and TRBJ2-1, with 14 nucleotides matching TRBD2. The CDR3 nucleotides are TGTGCCAGCAGCCGGACTAGCGGGAGGCCCATCGTCTTC. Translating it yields CASSRTSGRPIVF.